This record looks at one T cell receptor (beta chain) sequence and its context. The sample comes from a study of blood T cell repertoires in COVID-19. Study in general: Samples representing acute and convalescent COVID-19 were sourced from the United States, Italy and Spain. T cells, B-cell-depleted T cells, or PBMCs provided the cDNA or gDNA that served as material.

Germline V gene lookup returns CDR1 LGHDT and CDR2 YNNKEL (reference sequence). V dropped 2 bases and J dropped 0; count of bases not matched to a gene: 6. CDR3 length equals 17 residues. In the original analysis: Nucleated cell number was recorded as an estimate derived from reference gene primer amplification. TCRdb's copy holds only in-frame clones and misses some; the assay was immunoSEQ multiplex PCR. The DNA gave D and trimming, while V, J and clone size come from that table. The data contain tens of thousands of clones, 82% of them singletons. This TCR came from a human donor in a cohort sampled during active COVID-19. The rearrangement uses TRBV3-1 (or the pseudogene TRBV3-2) and TRBJ2-3; TRBD2 aligns across 9 bases. The sequenced sample was peripheral blood. CDR3 loop: CASSQRRGGPSTDTQYF. The CDR3 DNA is TGTGCCAGCAGCCAAAGGCGGGGGGGACCTAGCACAGATACGCAGTATTTT.